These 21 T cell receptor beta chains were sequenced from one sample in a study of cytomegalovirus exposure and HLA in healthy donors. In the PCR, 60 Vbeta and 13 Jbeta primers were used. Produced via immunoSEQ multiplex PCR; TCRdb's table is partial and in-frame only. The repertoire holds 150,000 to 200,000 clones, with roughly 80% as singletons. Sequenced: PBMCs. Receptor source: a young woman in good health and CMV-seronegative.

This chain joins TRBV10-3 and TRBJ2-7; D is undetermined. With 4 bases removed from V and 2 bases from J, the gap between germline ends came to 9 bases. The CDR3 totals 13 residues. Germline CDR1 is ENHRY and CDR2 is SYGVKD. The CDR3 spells CAISGGYPYEQYV. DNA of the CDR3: TGTGCCATCAGTGGAGGCTACCCCTACGAGCAGTACGTC.

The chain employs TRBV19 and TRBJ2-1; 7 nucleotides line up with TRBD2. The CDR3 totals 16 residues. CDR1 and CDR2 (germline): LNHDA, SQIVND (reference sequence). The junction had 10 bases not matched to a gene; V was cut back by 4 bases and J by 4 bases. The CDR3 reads CASSRTLGEGYNEQFF. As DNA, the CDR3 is TGTGCCAGTAGTAGGACTTTAGGGGAGGGGTACAATGAGCAGTTCTTC.

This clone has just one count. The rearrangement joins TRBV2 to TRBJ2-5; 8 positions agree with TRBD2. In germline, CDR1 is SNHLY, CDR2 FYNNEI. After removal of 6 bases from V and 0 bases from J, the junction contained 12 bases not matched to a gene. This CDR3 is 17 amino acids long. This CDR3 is CASSEDGSGDDQETQYF. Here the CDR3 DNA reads TGTGCCAGCAGCGAGGATGGTAGCGGGGATGACCAAGAGACCCAGTACTTC.

The CDR3 spells CASSVAAGLNTEAFF. As DNA, the CDR3 is TGTGCCAGCAGCGTGGCTGCGGGACTGAACACTGAAGCTTTCTTT. The chain joins TRBV9 to TRBJ1-1; TRBD1 might be the D (5 bases). CDR1 SGDLS and CDR2 YYNGEE come from the germline V gene. The CDR3 is 15 residues long. The V and J ends lost 2 bases and 0 bases respectively, with 11 bases between them.

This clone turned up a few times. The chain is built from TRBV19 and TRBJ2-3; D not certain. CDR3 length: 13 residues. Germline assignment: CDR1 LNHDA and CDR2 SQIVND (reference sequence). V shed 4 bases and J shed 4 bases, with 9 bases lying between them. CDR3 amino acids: CASSTTPPDTQYF. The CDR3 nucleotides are TGTGCCAGTAGTACGACACCCCCAGATACGCAGTATTTT. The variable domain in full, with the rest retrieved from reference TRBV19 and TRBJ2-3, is DGGITQSPKYLFRKEGQNVTLSCEQNLNHDAMYWYRQDPGQGLRLIYYSQIVNDFQKGDIAEGYSVSREKKESFPLTVTSAQKNPTAFYLCASSTTPPDTQYFGPGTRLTVL.

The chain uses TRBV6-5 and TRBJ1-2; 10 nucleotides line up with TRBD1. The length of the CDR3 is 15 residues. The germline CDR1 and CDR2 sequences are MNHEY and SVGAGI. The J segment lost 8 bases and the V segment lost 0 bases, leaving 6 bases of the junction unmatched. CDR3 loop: CASSYSAGTGVGYTF. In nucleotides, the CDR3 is TGTGCCAGCAGTTACTCGGCTGGGACAGGGGTCGGCTACACCTTC.

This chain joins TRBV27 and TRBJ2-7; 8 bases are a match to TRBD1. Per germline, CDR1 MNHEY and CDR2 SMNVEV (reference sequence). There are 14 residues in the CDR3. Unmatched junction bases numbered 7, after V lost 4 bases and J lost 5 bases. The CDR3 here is CASSSDRVRHEQYF. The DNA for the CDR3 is TGTGCCAGCAGTTCGGACAGGGTACGCCACGAGCAGTACTTC.

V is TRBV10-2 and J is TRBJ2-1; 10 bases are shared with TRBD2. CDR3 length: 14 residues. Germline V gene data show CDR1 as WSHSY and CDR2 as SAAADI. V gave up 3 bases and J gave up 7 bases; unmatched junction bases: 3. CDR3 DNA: TGCGCCAGCAGTGAAGCGGGAGGGGGGAATGAGCAGTTCTTC. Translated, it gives CASSEAGGGNEQFF.

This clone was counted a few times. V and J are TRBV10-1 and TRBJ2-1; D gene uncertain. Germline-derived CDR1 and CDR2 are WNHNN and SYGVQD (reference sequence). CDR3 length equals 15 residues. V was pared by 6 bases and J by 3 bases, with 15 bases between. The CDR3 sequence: CASSPRLTDYNEQFF. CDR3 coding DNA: TGCGCCAGCAGCCCCAGACTTACGGACTACAATGAGCAGTTCTTC.

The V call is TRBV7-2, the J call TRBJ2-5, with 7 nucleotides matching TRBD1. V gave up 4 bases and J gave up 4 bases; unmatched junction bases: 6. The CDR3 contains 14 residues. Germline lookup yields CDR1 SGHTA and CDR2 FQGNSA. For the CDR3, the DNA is TGTGCCAGCAGCTCCCCAGGGGGATCAGAGACCCAGTACTTC. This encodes CASSSPGGSETQYF.

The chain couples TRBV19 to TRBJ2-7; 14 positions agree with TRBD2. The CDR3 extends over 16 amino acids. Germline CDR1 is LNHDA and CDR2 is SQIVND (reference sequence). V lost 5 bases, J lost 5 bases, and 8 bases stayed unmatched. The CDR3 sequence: CASSGGTSGGRDEQYF. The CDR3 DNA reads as TGTGCCAGTAGTGGGGGGACTAGCGGGGGCCGGGACGAGCAGTACTTC.

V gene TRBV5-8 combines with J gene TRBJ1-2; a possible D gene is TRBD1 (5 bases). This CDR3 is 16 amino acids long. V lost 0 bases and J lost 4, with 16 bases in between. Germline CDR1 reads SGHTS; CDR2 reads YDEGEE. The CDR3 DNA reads TGTGCCAGCAGCTTGGGGGGGGACCTAACCCTCTATGGCTACACCTTC. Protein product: CASSLGGDLTLYGYTF.

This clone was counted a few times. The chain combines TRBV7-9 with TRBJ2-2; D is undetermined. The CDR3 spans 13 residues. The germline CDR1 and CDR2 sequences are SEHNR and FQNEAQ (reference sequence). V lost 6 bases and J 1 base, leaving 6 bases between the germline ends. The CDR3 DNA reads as TGTGCCAGCAGTTACATGAACACCGGGGAGCTGTTTTTT. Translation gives CASSYMNTGELFF. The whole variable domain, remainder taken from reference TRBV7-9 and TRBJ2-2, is DTGVSQNPRHKITKRGQNVTFRCDPISEHNRLYWYRQTLGQGPEFLTYFQNEAQLEKSRLLSDRFSAERPKGSFSTLEIQRTEQGDSAMYLCASSYMNTGELFFGEGSRLTVL.

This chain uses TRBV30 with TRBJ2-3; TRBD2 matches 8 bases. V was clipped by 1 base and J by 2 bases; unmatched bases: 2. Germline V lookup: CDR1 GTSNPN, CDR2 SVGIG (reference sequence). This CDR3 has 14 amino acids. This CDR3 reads CAWSGAGDTDTQYF. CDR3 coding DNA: TGTGCCTGGAGTGGAGCGGGAGACACAGATACGCAGTATTTT.

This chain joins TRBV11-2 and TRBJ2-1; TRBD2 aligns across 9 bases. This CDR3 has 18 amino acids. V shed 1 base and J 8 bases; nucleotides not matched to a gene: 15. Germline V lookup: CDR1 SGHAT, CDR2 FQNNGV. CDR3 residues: CASSLAGFSGSSQDEQFF. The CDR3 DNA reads TGTGCCAGCAGCTTAGCCGGTTTTAGCGGGAGTAGTCAGGATGAGCAGTTCTTC.

The CDR3 bases are TGTGCCAGCAGCGGGGACAGGGGGTTTTCTGGAAACACCATATATTTT. This encodes CASSGDRGFSGNTIYF. The chain couples TRBV7-9 to TRBJ1-3, with TRBD1 identical over 11 bases. V dropped 5 bases and J dropped 1; count of bases not matched to a gene: 4. Germline CDR1 SEHNR, CDR2 FQNEAQ (reference sequence). There are 16 residues in the CDR3.

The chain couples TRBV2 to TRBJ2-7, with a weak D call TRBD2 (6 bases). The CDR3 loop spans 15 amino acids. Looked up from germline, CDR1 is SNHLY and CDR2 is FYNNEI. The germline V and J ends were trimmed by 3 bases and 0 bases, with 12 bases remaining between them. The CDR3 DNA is TGTGCCAGCAGTGATGGAGGGAGAGGCTCCTACGAGCAGTACGTC. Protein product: CASSDGGRGSYEQYV.

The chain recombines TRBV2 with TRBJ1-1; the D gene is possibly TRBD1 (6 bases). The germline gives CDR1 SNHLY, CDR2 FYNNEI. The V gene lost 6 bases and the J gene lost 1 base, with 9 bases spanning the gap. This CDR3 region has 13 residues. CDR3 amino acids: CASRQGWNTEAFF. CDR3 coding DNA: TGTGCCAGCAGACAGGGATGGAACACTGAAGCTTTCTTT.

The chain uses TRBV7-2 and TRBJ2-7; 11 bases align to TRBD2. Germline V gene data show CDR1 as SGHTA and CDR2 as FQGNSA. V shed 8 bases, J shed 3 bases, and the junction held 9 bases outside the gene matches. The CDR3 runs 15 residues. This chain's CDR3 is CASGLAGGGIYEQYF. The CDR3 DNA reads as TGTGCCAGCGGTTTAGCGGGAGGGGGGATCTACGAGCAGTACTTC.

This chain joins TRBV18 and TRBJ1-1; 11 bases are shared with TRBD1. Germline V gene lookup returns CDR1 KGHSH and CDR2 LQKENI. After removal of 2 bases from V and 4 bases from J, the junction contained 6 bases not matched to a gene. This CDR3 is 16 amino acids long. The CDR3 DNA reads TGTGCCAGCTCACCATTGGGACAGGGGGGTGTCACTGAAGCTTTCTTT. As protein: CASSPLGQGGVTEAFF.

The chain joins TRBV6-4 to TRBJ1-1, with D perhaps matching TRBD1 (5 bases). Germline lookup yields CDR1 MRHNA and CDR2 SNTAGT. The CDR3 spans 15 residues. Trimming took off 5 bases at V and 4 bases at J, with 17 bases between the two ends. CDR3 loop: CASSSRQRPRTEAFF. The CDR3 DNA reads TGTGCCAGCAGTTCCCGACAGCGTCCACGCACTGAAGCTTTCTTT.